The 11 T cell receptor beta chains below all came from one sample that was sequenced in a study of vaccination and CD4 T cells after COVID-19. The antigens for these receptors are not known. Sequence data for DNA of cultured CD4+ T cells were generated by the Oncomine TCR Beta short-read assay. TCRdb itself ran the PCR reads through MiXCR, one entry per CDR3 protein. Counted here are 20,000 to 25,000 distinct CDR3 sequences, around 42% occurring once; the ten biggest clones make up about 10%. Time point meaning: late sampling 161 to 241 days after vaccination in three convalescent patients. Sample treatment: approximately 11-day PBMC culture with coronavirus spike peptide pools or control peptides (ViraFEST assay). Sequenced here: CD4+ T cells from blood, cultured in vitro, sampled about 7 months after SARS-CoV-2 vaccination. These receptors were taken from a human donor who had recovered from COVID-19.

This sequence joins TRBV7-2 and TRBJ1-5; possible D gene TRBD1, 5 bases. The V and J ends lost 5 bases and 3 bases respectively, with 11 bases between them. The germline gives CDR1 SGHTA, CDR2 FQGNSA. The CDR3 has 14 amino acids. This CDR3 is CASSRDVFNQPQHF. The CDR3 bases are TGTGCCAGCAGCCGGGACGTATTCAATCAGCCCCAGCATTTT.

The chain couples TRBV6-1 to TRBJ2-1; a weak D match, TRBD2 (6 bases). The germline V and J ends were trimmed by 8 bases and 2 bases, with 10 bases remaining between them. Germline CDR1 MNHNS, CDR2 SASEGT. The CDR3 extends over 13 amino acids. This chain's CDR3 is CASGEVTYNEQFF. The DNA of the CDR3 is TGTGCCAGCGGGGAGGTGACCTACAATGAGCAGTTCTTC.

V is TRBV20-1 and J is TRBJ2-7; 9 bases match TRBD1. CDR3 length equals 15 residues. CDR1 and CDR2 from the germline V gene are DFQATT and SNEGSKA (reference sequence). V lost 2 bases and J lost 4; bases outside the gene matches: 9. The CDR3 nucleotides read TGCAGTGCTAGATCACCGGGACAGGGAGTGTACGAGCAGTACTTC. Protein product: CSARSPGQGVYEQYF.

The chain joins TRBV20-1 to TRBJ2-7, with a weak D call TRBD2 (5 bases). Trimming removed 0 bases from V and 3 bases from J, with 9 bases in between. CDR1 and CDR2 (germline): DFQATT, SNEGSKA (reference sequence). The length of the CDR3 is 13 residues. The CDR3 reads CSARENRDYEQYF. The CDR3 region has the DNA TGCAGTGCTAGAGAAAACCGGGACTACGAGCAGTACTTC.

CDR3 residues: CASTSGLALAQYF. The CDR3 nucleotides read TGTGCCAGCACCTCGGGACTAGCGCTTGCCCAGTACTTC. This chain uses TRBV7-6 with TRBJ2-5; TRBD2 matches 10 bases. The germline CDR1 and CDR2 sequences are SGHVS and FNYEAQ. This CDR3 contains 13 residues. J gave up 9 bases and V 7 bases, and 8 bases lay outside the gene matches. The full variable domain, its missing parts supplied by reference TRBV7-6 and TRBJ2-5, is GAGVSQSPRYKVTKRGQDVALRCDPISGHVSLYWYRQALGQGPEFLTYFNYEAQQDKSGLPNDRFSAERPEGSISTLTIQRTEQRDSAMYRCASTSGLALAQYFGPGTRLLVL.

V is TRBV20-1 and J is TRBJ2-3; D gene uncertain. The ends were cut back, 5 bases at V and 1 base at J, with 7 bases in the middle. The CDR3 loop spans 12 amino acids. Looked up from germline, CDR1 is DFQATT and CDR2 is SNEGSKA (reference sequence). CDR3 in DNA: TGCAGTGCTGCAACAGGCACAGATACGCAGTATTTT. Translation gives CSAATGTDTQYF.

The CDR3 sequence: CSAVLAGRSYNEQFF. CDR3 nucleotide sequence: TGCAGTGCAGTACTAGCGGGCCGCTCCTACAATGAGCAGTTCTTC. The chain uses TRBV20-1 and TRBJ2-1; 9 bases agree with TRBD2. Germline trimming cut 6 bases from V and 0 bases from J; bases unmatched to any gene: 6. The CDR3 has 15 residues. Germline CDR1 is DFQATT and CDR2 is SNEGSKA (reference sequence).

The chain couples TRBV20-1 to TRBJ2-6; D gene uncertain. The germline CDR1 and CDR2 sequences are DFQATT and SNEGSKA (reference sequence). The CDR3 is 15 amino acids. Trimming shortened V by 3 bases and J by 0 bases, and 9 bases separated the two germline ends. The CDR3, as DNA: TGCAGTGCTAGCCGACCAAGCTCTGGGGCCAACGTCCTGACTTTC. It is translated as CSASRPSSGANVLTF.

The CDR3 is CASSSQQGWDEQYF. Written as DNA, the CDR3 is TGTGCCAGCAGCTCACAACAGGGTTGGGACGAGCAGTACTTC. The genes are TRBV5-6 and TRBJ2-7; the D gene is possibly TRBD1 (6 bases). Trimming shortened V by 3 bases and J by 5 bases, and 15 bases separated the two germline ends. The germline CDR1 and CDR2 sequences are SGHDT and YYEEEE. This CDR3 has 14 amino acids.

This clonotype was seen a single time. The rearrangement links TRBV4-1 to TRBJ1-5; D remains ambiguous. Trimming took off 1 base at V and 1 base at J, with 8 bases between the two ends. Germline loops: CDR1 MGHRA, CDR2 YSYEKL. The CDR3 has 15 amino acids. CDR3 sequence (DNA): TGCGCCAGCAGCCAAGGTCTGGGCAGCAATCAGCCCCAGCATTTT. Amino acid sequence: CASSQGLGSNQPQHF.

V and J are TRBV20-1 and TRBJ2-7; possibly TRBD2 for D (5 bases). V was shortened by 1 base and J by 3 bases, with 28 bases between the two germline ends. CDR1 is DFQATT and CDR2 is SNEGSKA in the germline V gene (reference sequence). The CDR3 sequence is 19 residues long. This chain's CDR3 is CSARAPPSGGSTTFYEQYF. CDR3 nucleotides: TGCAGTGCTAGAGCCCCCCCAAGTGGCGGGTCCACGACCTTCTACGAGCAGTACTTC.